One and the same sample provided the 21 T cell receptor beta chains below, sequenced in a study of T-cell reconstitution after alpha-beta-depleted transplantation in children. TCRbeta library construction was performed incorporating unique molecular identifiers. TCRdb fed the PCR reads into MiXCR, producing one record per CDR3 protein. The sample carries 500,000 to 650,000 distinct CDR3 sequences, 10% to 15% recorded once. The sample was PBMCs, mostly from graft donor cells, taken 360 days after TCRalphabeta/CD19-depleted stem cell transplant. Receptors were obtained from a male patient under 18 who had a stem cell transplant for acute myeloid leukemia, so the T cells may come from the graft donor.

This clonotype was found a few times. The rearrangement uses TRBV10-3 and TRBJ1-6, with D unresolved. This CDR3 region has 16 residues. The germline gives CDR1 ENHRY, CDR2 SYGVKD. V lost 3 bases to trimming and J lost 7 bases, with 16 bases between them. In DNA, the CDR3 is TGTGCCATCAGTGAATCCCGTGGGCAGGCCAATTCACCCCTCCACTTT. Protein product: CAISESRGQANSPLHF.

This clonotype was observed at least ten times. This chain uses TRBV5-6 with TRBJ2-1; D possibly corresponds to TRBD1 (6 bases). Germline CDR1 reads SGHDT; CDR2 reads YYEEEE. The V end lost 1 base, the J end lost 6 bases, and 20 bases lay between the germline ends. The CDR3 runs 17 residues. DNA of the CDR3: TGTGCCAGCAGCTTGAAGGGGTATTCGAACAGGGTCAATGAGCAGTTCTTC. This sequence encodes CASSLKGYSNRVNEQFF.

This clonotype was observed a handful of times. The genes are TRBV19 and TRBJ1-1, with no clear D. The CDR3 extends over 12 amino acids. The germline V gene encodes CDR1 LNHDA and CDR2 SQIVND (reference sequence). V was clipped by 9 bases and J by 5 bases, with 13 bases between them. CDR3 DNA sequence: TGTGCCAGCACAACTGACGGGACTGAAGCTTTCTTT. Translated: CASTTDGTEAFF.

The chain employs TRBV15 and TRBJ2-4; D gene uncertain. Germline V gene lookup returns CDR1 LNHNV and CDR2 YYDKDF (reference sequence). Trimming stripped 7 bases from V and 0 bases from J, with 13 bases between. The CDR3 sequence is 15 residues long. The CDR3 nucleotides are TGTGCCACCACGGTTGCGACCTTAGCCAAAAACATTCAGTACTTC. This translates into CATTVATLAKNIQYF.

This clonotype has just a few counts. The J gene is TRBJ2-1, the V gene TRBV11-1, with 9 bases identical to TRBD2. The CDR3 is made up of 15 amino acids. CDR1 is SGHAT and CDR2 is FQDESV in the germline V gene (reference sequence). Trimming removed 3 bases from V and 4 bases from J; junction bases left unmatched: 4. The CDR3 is CASSFKREVYNEQFF. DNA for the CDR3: TGTGCCAGCAGCTTTAAGCGGGAGGTTTACAATGAGCAGTTCTTC.

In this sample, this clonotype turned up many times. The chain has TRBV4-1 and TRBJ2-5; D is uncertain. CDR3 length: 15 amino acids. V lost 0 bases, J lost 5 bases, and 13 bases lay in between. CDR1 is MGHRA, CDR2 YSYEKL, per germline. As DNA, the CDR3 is TGCGCCAGCAGCCAAGAAAGCCCTCAAATCGAGACCCAGTACTTC. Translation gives CASSQESPQIETQYF.

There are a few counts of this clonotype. The CDR3 DNA is TGCAGCTTTATCCCGGGACTCAACACTGAAGCTTTCTTT. It yields the protein CSFIPGLNTEAFF. The chain has TRBV29-1 and TRBJ1-1; D might be TRBD1 (5 bases). Trimming took 8 bases from V and 2 from J, leaving 15 bases between them. This CDR3 contains 13 residues. CDR1 is SQVTM and CDR2 is ANQGSEA in the germline V gene.

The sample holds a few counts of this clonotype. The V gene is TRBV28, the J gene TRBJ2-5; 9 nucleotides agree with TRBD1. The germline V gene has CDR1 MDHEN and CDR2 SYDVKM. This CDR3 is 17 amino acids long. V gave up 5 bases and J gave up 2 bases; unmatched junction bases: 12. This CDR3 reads CASSPKGQGRGQETQYF. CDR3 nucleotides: TGTGCCAGCAGTCCCAAAGGACAGGGGCGGGGGCAAGAGACCCAGTACTTC.

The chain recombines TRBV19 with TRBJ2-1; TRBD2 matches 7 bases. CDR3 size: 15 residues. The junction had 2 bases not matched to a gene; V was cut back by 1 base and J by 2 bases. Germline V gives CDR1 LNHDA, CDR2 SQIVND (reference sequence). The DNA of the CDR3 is TGTGCCAGTAGTATAGGCGGGAGTACCTACAATGAGCAGTTCTTC. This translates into CASSIGGSTYNEQFF.

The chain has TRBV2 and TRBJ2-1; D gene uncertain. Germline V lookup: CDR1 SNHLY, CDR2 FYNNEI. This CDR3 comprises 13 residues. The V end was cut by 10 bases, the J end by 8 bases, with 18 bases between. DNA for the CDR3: TGTGCCACCTACGGAAGGCTAAGCTATGAGCAGTTCTTC. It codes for CATYGRLSYEQFF.

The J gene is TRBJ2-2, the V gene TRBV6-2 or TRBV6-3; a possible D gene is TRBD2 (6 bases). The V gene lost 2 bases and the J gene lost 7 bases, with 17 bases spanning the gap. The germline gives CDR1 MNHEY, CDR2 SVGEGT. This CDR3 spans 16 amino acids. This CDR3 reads CASSYLATSKVGELFF. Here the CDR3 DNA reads TGTGCCAGCAGTTACCTCGCCACTAGCAAGGTCGGGGAGCTGTTTTTT.

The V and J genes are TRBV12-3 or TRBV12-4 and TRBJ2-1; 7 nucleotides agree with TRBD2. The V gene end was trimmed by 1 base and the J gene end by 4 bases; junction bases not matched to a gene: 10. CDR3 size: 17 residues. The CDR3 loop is CASSLGLAERTYNEQFF. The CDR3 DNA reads TGTGCCAGCAGTTTAGGGCTAGCGGAGCGAACTTACAATGAGCAGTTCTTC.

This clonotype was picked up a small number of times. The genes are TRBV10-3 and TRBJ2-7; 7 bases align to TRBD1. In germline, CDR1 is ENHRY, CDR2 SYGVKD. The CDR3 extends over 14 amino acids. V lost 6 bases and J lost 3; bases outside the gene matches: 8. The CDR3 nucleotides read TGTGCCATCAGAGAAGGACAGGCTTACTACGAGCAGTACTTC. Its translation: CAIREGQAYYEQYF.

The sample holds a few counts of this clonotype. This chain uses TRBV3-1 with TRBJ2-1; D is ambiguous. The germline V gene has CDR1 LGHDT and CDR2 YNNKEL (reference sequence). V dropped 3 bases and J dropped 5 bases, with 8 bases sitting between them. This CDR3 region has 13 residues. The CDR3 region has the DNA TGTGCCAGCAGCCAGTGGCAGAACAATGAGCAGTTCTTC. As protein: CASSQWQNNEQFF.

CDR3 DNA: TGCAGTGCTTCAAGGACACGATGGACGGATGGCTACACCTTC. Translating it yields CSASRTRWTDGYTF. V gene TRBV20-1 combines with J gene TRBJ1-2; D might be TRBD1 (5 bases). The CDR3 covers 14 residues. V was cut by 5 bases and J by 6 bases, with 19 bases left in between. In germline, CDR1 is DFQATT, CDR2 SNEGSKA (reference sequence).

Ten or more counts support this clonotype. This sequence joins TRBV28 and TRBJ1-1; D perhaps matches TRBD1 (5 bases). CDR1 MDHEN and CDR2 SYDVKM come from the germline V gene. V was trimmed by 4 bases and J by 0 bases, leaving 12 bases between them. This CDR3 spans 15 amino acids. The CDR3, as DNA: TGTGCCAGCAGTTCGGAACAGGCAATGAACACTGAAGCTTTCTTT. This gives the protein CASSSEQAMNTEAFF.

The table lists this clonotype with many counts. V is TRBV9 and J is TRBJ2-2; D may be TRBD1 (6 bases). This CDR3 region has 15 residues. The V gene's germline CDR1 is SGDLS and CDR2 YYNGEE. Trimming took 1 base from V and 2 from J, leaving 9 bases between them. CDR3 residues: CASSVLTGNTGELFF. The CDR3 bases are TGTGCCAGCAGCGTACTGACAGGCAACACCGGGGAGCTGTTTTTT.

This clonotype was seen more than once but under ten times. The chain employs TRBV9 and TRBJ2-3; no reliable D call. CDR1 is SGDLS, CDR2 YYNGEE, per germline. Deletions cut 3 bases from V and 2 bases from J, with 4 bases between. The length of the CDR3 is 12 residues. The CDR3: CASSAYTDTQYF. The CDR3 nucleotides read TGTGCCAGCAGCGCCTACACAGATACGCAGTATTTT.

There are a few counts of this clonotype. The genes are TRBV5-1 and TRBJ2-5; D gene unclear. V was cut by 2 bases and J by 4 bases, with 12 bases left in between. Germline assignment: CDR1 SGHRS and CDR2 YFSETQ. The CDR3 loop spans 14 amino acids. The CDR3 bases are TGCGCCAGCAGCTTTCAGCCGGTTCCAGAGACCCAGTACTTC. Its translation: CASSFQPVPETQYF. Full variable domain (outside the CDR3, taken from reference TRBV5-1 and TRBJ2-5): KAGVTQTPRYLIKTRGQQVTLSCSPISGHRSVSWYQQTPGQGLQFLFEYFSETQRNKGNFPGRFSGRQFSNSRSEMNVSTLELGDSALYLCASSFQPVPETQYFGPGTRLLVL.

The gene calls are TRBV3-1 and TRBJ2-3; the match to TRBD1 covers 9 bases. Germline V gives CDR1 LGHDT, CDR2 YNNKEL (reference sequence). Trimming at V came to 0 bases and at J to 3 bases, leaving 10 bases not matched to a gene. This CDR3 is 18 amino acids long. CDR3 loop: CASSQDLLDRGHTDTQYF. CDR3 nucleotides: TGTGCCAGCAGCCAAGACCTCCTGGACAGGGGCCATACAGATACGCAGTATTTT.

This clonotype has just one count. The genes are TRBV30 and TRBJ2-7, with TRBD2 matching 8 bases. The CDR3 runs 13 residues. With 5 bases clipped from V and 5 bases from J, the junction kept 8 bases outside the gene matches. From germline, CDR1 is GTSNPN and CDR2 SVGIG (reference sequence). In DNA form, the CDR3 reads TGTGCCTGGGCGGGGGGCCAGAACCACGAGCAGTACTTC. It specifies CAWAGGQNHEQYF.